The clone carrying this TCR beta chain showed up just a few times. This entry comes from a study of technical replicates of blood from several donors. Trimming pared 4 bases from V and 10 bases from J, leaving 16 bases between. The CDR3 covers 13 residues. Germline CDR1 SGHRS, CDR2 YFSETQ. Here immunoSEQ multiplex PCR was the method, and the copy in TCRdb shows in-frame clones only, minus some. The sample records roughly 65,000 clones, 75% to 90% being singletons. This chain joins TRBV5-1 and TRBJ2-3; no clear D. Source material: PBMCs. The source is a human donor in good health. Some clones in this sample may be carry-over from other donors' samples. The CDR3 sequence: CASSLSYASAQYF. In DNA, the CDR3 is TGCGCCAGCAGCCTCTCTTATGCCTCGGCGCAGTATTTT.